The 12 T cell receptor beta chains in this list originate from one sample, sequenced in a study of blood T cell repertoires in COVID-19 (dated by TCRdb to the early 2020s). The library relied on the immunoSEQ multiplex PCR assay. Drawn from immuneACCESS, this table holds only the in-frame rearrangements with V and J called that TCRdb kept. Clones are partly lost; checked studies trace under half to an unresolved V gene and leave the rest unexplained. The table for this sample lists around 230,000 clones; around 86% of them were counted only once. Over 3% of the sample goes to the ten largest clones. The source material was PBMCs or T cells enriched from blood (not recorded which). The receptor source for this set is a woman between 35 and 50 years old with acute COVID-19.

This clone appeared a single time. The chain has TRBV6-5 and TRBJ1-6, with D possibly TRBD1 on 6 matching bases. The CDR3 is 15 residues long. Germline CDR1 MNHEY, CDR2 SVGAGI. Trimming cost V 2 bases and J 9 bases, with 14 bases left between them. CDR3 protein: CASSYQGMAVSPLHF. For the CDR3, the DNA is TGTGCCAGCAGTTACCAGGGGATGGCAGTTTCACCCCTCCACTTT.

The chain couples TRBV24-1 to TRBJ1-5; D might be TRBD1 (5 bases). This CDR3 comprises 13 residues. CDR1 KGHDR and CDR2 SFDVKD come from the germline V gene. Trimming shortened V by 6 bases and J by 6 bases, and 11 bases separated the two germline ends. The chain's CDR3 is CATSSQGAQPQHF. The CDR3 nucleotides read TGTGCCACCAGTAGCCAGGGTGCTCAGCCCCAGCATTTT.

This sequence joins TRBV29-1 and TRBJ1-3; unclear D gene. The V end was cut by 2 bases, the J end by 4 bases, with 18 bases between. The CDR3 covers 16 residues. The V gene's germline CDR1 is SQVTM and CDR2 ANQGSEA. The CDR3 reads CSVESTTREFGNTIYF. Written as DNA, the CDR3 is TGCAGCGTTGAATCTACTACTAGGGAGTTCGGAAACACCATATATTTT.

The CDR3 spells CASSLVVRIEGEQFF. The CDR3 bases are TGCGCCAGCAGCTTGGTTGTCAGGATAGAGGGTGAGCAGTTCTTC. V usage is TRBV5-1 and J usage is TRBJ2-1; a weak D match, TRBD2 (5 bases). V shed 0 bases and J shed 9 bases, with 16 bases lying between them. Germline lookup yields CDR1 SGHRS and CDR2 YFSETQ. The CDR3 has 15 residues. Filled out from reference TRBV5-1 and TRBJ2-1, the complete variable domain reads KAGVTQTPRYLIKTRGQQVTLSCSPISGHRSVSWYQQTPGQGLQFLFEYFSETQRNKGNFPGRFSGRQFSNSRSEMNVSTLELGDSALYLCASSLVVRIEGEQFFGPGTRLTVL.

The chain is built from TRBV5-1 and TRBJ1-1, with 12 positions matching TRBD1. Germline CDR1 reads SGHRS; CDR2 reads YFSETQ. The J segment lost 5 bases and the V segment lost 2 bases, leaving 7 bases of the junction unmatched. This CDR3 region has 16 residues. This chain's CDR3 is CASSFKGQGAKTEAFF. For the CDR3, the DNA is TGCGCCAGCAGCTTCAAGGGACAGGGGGCGAAGACTGAAGCTTTCTTT.

This rearrangement joins TRBV5-6 to TRBJ1-1; 8 bases line up with TRBD1. CDR1 is SGHDT and CDR2 is YYEEEE in the germline V gene. This CDR3 comprises 15 residues. V lost 1 base and J lost 5; bases outside the gene matches: 7. In DNA, the CDR3 is TGTGCCAGCAGCTTGCTGGACAGGGTGAGAACTGAAGCTTTCTTT. Translated, it gives CASSLLDRVRTEAFF.

The chain links TRBV7-9 to TRBJ2-6; TRBD1 matches 9 bases. Germline-derived CDR1 and CDR2 are SEHNR and FQNEAQ (reference sequence). Trimming at V came to 6 bases and at J to 1 base, leaving 7 bases not matched to a gene. CDR3 length: 17 amino acids. DNA for the CDR3: TGTGCCAGCAGTCAACAGGGGGCTCGGTCTGGGGCCAACGTCCTGACTTTC. It encodes CASSQQGARSGANVLTF.

V is TRBV28 and J is TRBJ1-5; D is unresolved. The CDR3 has 15 residues. Looked up from germline, CDR1 is MDHEN and CDR2 is SYDVKM. Trimming removed 4 bases at V and 5 bases at J, with 15 bases between. CDR3 DNA sequence: TGTGCCAGCAGTTCGGGAACAGCCTCTGATCAGCCCCAGCATTTT. Translated, it gives CASSSGTASDQPQHF.

The V call is TRBV7-6, the J call TRBJ1-2, with D possibly matching TRBD1 (6 bases). The CDR3 loop spans 16 amino acids. Germline lookup yields CDR1 SGHVS and CDR2 FNYEAQ. The germline V and J ends were trimmed by 5 bases and 2 bases, with 18 bases remaining between them. The CDR3 loop is CASSPYPGGTNYGYTF. The CDR3 DNA follows: TGTGCCAGCAGCCCCTACCCGGGGGGCACCAACTATGGCTACACCTTC. Complete variable domain (other parts from reference TRBV7-6 and TRBJ1-2): GAGVSQSPRYKVTKRGQDVALRCDPISGHVSLYWYRQALGQGPEFLTYFNYEAQQDKSGLPNDRFSAERPEGSISTLTIQRTEQRDSAMYRCASSPYPGGTNYGYTFGSGTRLTVV.

This chain uses TRBV27 with TRBJ1-4; 7 nucleotides line up with TRBD1. The CDR3 has 15 amino acids. Per germline, CDR1 MNHEY and CDR2 SMNVEV (reference sequence). V was clipped by 5 bases and J by 11 bases; unmatched bases: 14. The CDR3 protein is CASSPPGQRIGKLFF. In nucleotides, the CDR3 is TGTGCCAGCAGTCCACCGGGACAGCGTATAGGGAAACTGTTTTTT.

The table lists this clone with a few counts. The chain carries TRBV30 and TRBJ1-5; possible D gene TRBD1, 6 bases. Germline V gene sequence: CDR1 GTSNPN, CDR2 SVGIG (reference sequence). The V and J ends lost 5 bases and 4 bases respectively, with 12 bases between them. The CDR3 has 13 amino acids. The CDR3 coding sequence is TGTGCCTGGGCAGGACAGCGTAATCAGCCCCAGCATTTT. Amino acid sequence: CAWAGQRNQPQHF.

The gene calls are TRBV6-5 and TRBJ1-5, with 10 bases that match TRBD1. The CDR3 totals 14 residues. J lost 6 bases, V lost 5 bases, and 4 bases had no gene match. CDR1 and CDR2 from the germline V gene are MNHEY and SVGAGI. CDR3 residues: CASSPDRGRQPQHF. CDR3 coding DNA: TGTGCCAGCAGTCCCGACAGGGGGCGTCAGCCCCAGCATTTT.